This T cell receptor (beta chain) is from a study of shared clonotypes between healthy human individuals. General study findings and limits: For sorted subsets, rarefaction showed incomplete sequencing despite large depth.

In regard to this clone: Its antigen is currently unknown.

Per germline, CDR1 SGHTA and CDR2 FQGNSA. The CDR3 length is 18 residues. Germline trimming cut 5 bases from V and 9 bases from J; bases unmatched to any gene: 16. Produced via immunoSEQ multiplex PCR; TCRdb's table is partial and in-frame only. This sample carries around 690,000 clones, about nine tenths of them seen once, and the ten largest clones take more than 30%. Sequencing was done on a sample of memory CD8+ T cells from PBMCs. Described subset: CD45RO+ cells pooled with CCR7-negative TemRA cells. This TCR derives from a man between 18 and 35 years old in good health. Some clones in this sample may be carry-over from other donors' samples. The chain employs TRBV7-2 and TRBJ2-7; 16 nucleotides match TRBD2. CDR3 sequence reads: CASSPRPGLAGGPRGQYF. The DNA of the CDR3 is TGTGCCAGCAGCCCGCGACCGGGACTAGCGGGAGGGCCTCGGGGGCAGTACTTC.